Sequencing of this TCR beta chain was carried out in a study of shared clonotypes between healthy human individuals. Whole-study results and caveats: Clonotype sharing across several donors was observed for around 5% of naive CD4 clonotypes.

This CDR3 is 16 amino acids long. The germline V gene has CDR1 MRHNA and CDR2 SNTAGT. With 0 bases clipped from V and 4 bases from J, the junction kept 5 bases outside the gene matches. The repertoire was sequenced with immunoSEQ multiplex PCR; TCRdb's copy has only in-frame clones and lacks some. The sample comprises roughly 700,000 clones, over 65% of which are singletons, and roughly 1.7% rests with the top ten. A word on this clone: Its antigen is currently unknown.

Sequencing was carried out using memory CD4+ T cells sorted from blood. Regarding subset: CD45RA-negative fraction. This rearrangement joins TRBV6-4 to TRBJ2-1; the match to TRBD2 covers 8 bases. The clonotype comes from a woman aged 30 to 39 in good health. The CDR3 sequence is CASSDSSGSGYNEQFF. The CDR3 DNA reads as TGTGCCAGCAGTGACTCGAGCGGGAGCGGGTACAATGAGCAGTTCTTC.